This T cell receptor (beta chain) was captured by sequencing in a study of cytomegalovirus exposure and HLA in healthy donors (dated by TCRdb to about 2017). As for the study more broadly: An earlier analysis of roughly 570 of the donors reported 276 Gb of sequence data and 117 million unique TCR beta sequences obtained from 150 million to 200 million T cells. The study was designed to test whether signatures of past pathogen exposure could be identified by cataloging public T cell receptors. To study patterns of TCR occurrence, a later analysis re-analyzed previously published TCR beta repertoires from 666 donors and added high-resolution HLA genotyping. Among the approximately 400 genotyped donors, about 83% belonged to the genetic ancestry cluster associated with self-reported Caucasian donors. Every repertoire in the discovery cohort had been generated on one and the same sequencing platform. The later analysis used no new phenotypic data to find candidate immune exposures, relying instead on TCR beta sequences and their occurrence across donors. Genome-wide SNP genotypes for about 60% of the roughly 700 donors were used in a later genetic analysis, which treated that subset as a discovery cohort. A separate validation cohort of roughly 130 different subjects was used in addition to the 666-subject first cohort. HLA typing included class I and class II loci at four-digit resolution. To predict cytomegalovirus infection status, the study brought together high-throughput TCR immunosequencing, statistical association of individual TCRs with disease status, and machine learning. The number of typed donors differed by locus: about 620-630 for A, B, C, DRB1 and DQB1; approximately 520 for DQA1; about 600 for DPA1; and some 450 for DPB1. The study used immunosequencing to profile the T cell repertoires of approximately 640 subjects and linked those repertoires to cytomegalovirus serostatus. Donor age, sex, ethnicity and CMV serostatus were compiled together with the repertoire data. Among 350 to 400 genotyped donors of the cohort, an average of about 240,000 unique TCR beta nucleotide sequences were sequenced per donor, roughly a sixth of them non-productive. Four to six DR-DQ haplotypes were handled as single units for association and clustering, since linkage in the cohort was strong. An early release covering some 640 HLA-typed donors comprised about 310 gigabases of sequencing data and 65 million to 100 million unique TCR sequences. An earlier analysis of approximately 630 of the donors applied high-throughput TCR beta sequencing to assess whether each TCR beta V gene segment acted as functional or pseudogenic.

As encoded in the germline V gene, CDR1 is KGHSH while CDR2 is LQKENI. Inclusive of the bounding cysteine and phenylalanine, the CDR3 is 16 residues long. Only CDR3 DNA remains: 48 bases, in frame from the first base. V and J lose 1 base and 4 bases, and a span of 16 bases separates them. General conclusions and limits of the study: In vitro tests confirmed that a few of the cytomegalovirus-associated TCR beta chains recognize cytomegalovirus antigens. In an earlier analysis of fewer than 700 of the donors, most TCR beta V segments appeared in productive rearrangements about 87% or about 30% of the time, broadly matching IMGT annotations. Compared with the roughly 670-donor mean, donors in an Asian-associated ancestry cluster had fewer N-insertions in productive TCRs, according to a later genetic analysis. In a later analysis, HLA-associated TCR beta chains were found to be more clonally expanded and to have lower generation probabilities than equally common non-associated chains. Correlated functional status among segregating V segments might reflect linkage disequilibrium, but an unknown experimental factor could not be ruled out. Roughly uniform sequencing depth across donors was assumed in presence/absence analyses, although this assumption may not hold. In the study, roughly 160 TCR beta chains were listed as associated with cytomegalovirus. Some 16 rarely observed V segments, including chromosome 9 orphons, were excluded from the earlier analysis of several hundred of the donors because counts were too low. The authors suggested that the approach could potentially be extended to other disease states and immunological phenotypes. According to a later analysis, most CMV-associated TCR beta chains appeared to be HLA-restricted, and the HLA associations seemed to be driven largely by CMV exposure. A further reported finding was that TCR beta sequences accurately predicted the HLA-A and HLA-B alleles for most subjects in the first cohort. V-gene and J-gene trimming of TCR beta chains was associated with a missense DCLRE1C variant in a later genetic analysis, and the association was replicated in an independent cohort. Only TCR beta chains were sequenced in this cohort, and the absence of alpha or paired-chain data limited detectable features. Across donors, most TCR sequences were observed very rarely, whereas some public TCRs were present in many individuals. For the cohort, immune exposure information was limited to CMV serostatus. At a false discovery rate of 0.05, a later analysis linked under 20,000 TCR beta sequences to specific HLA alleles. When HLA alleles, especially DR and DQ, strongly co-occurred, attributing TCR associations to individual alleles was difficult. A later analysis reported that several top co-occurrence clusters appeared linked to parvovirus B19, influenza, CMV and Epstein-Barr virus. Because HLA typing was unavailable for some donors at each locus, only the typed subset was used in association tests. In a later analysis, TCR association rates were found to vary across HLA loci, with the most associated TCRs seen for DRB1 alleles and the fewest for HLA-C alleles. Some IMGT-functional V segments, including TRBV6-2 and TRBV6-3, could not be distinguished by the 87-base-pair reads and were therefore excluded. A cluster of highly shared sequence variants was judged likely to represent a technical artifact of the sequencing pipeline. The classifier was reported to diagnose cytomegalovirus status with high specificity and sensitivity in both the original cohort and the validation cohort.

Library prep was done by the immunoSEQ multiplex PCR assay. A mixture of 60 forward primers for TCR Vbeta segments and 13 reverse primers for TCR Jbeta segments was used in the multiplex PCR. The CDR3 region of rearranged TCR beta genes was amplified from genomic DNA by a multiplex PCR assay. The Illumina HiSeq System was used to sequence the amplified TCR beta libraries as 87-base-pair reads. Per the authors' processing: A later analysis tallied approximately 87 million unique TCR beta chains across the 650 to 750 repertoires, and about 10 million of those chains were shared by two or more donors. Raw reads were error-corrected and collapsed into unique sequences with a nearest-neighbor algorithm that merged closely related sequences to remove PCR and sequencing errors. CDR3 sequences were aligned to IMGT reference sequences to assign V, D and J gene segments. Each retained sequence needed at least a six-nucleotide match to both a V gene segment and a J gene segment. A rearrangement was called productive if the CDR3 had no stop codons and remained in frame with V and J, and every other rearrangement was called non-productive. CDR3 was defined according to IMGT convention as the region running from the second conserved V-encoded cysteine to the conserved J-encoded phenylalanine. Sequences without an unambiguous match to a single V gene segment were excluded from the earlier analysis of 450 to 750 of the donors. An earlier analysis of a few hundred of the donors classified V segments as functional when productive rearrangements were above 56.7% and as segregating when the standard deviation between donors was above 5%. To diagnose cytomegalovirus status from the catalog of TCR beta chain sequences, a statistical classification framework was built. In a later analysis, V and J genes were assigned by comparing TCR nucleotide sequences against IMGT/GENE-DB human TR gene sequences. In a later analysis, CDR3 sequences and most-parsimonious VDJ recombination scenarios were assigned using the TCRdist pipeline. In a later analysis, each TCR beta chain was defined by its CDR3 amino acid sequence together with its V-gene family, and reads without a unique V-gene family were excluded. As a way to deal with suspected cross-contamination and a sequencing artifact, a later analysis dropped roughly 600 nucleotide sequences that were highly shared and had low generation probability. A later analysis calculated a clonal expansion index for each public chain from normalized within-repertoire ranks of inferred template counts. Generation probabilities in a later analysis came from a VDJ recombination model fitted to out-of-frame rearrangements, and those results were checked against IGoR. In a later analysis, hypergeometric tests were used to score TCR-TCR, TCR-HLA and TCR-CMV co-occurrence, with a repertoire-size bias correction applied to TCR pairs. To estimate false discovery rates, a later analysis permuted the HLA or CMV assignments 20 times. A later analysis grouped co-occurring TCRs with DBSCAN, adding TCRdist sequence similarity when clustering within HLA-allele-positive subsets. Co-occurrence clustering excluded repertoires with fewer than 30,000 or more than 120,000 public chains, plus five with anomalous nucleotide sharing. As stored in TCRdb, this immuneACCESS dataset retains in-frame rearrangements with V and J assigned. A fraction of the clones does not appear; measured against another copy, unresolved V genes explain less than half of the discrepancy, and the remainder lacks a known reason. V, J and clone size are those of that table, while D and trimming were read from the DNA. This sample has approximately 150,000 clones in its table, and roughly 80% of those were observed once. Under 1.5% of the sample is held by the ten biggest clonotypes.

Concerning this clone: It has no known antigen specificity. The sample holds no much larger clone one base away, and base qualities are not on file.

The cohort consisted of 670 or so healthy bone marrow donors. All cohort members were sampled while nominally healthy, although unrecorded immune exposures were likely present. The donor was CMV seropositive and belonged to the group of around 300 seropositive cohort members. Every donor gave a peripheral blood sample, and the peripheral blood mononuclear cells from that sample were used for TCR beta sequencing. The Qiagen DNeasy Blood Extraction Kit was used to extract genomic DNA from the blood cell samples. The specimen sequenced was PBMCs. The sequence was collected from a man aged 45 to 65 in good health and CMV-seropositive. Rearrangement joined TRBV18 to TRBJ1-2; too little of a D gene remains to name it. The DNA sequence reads TGTGCCAGCTCACCACTTCGGAGGTCACCCGTCTATGGCTACACCTTC. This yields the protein CASSPLRRSPVYGYTF.